The rows below give T cell receptor beta chains drawn from one sample of a study of blood T cells in healthy people across ages. MiXCR, run by TCRdb on the 5' RACE reads, gives a single entry per CDR3 protein. The top ten clones hold under 15% of a sample with about 1.1 million distinct CDR3 sequences, around two fifths of them seen once. Sequencing used blood. These receptors originate from a man aged 18 to 29 in good health. The CDR3 runs from the conserved cysteine through the conserved F or W. D genes are given only for firm matches. Clone size appears in some rows only: once, few, many, or a class for an expanded clone.

d_gene: -
j_gene: TRBJ2-7
v_gene: TRBV29-1
abundance: -
CDR3aa: CSVEGFGRQYNEQYF
CDR3nt: TGCAGCGTTGAAGGCTTTGGGCGGCAGTACAATGAGCAGTACTTC

d_gene: -
j_gene: TRBJ2-3
v_gene: TRBV28
abundance: -
CDR3aa: CASGMAGPKADTQYF
CDR3nt: TGTGCCAGCGGCATGGCGGGACCAAAGGCAGATACGCAGTATTTT

d_gene: -
j_gene: TRBJ1-6
v_gene: TRBV20-1
abundance: -
CDR3aa: CSATTTGSHNSPLHF
CDR3nt: TGCAGTGCAACCACCACAGGGTCCCATAATTCACCCCTCCACTTT

d_gene: TRBD1
j_gene: TRBJ2-1
v_gene: TRBV27
abundance: few
CDR3aa: CASRPTGRNEQFF
CDR3nt: TGTGCCAGCAGGCCGACAGGGCGCAATGAGCAGTTCTTC

d_gene: -
j_gene: TRBJ2-7
v_gene: TRBV20-1
abundance: -
CDR3aa: CSARGQGGGEQYF
CDR3nt: TGCAGTGCTAGAGGGCAGGGTGGGGGCGAGCAGTACTTC

d_gene: TRBD2
j_gene: TRBJ2-7
v_gene: TRBV2
abundance: -
CDR3aa: CASTNTRTSGSSYNEQYF
CDR3nt: TGTGCCAGCACCAATACACGGACTAGCGGTAGCTCCTACAATGAGCAGTACTTC

d_gene: -
j_gene: TRBJ2-7
v_gene: TRBV29-1
abundance: -
CDR3aa: CSVEDRDSYEQYF
CDR3nt: TGCAGCGTTGAAGATCGTGACAGCTACGAGCAGTACTTC

d_gene: TRBD1
j_gene: TRBJ1-1
v_gene: TRBV10-3
abundance: -
CDR3aa: CAISEPPGTGTGIIGTEAFF
CDR3nt: TGTGCCATCAGTGAGCCCCCCGGGACAGGGACGGGGATAATAGGCACTGAAGCTTTCTTT

d_gene: -
j_gene: TRBJ2-3
v_gene: TRBV5-1
abundance: -
CDR3aa: CASSVAGTSDTQYF
CDR3nt: TGCGCCAGCAGCGTGGCAGGAACCTCAGATACGCAGTATTTT

d_gene: -
j_gene: TRBJ2-3
v_gene: TRBV4-1
abundance: -
CDR3aa: CASSQERARLNADTQYF
CDR3nt: TGCGCCAGCAGCCAAGAGAGGGCGCGACTCAACGCAGATACGCAGTATTTT

d_gene: TRBD2
j_gene: TRBJ2-1
v_gene: TRBV4-3
abundance: few
CDR3aa: CASSPSVALAGSYNEQFF
CDR3nt: TGCGCCAGCAGCCCCAGTGTGGCTCTAGCGGGCTCCTACAATGAGCAGTTCTTC

d_gene: -
j_gene: TRBJ1-5
v_gene: TRBV7-2
abundance: -
CDR3aa: CASSNDRNQPQHF
CDR3nt: TGTGCCAGCAGCAACGACAGGAATCAGCCCCAGCATTTT

d_gene: TRBD1
j_gene: TRBJ1-1
v_gene: TRBV18
abundance: few
CDR3aa: CASSSTGLDTEAFF
CDR3nt: TGTGCCAGCTCATCGACAGGGTTGGACACTGAAGCTTTCTTT

d_gene: TRBD1
j_gene: TRBJ2-3
v_gene: TRBV9
abundance: many
CDR3aa: CASSAKQGATDTQYF
CDR3nt: TGTGCCAGCAGCGCAAAACAGGGGGCCACAGATACGCAGTATTTT

d_gene: -
j_gene: TRBJ1-2
v_gene: TRBV7-2
abundance: few
CDR3aa: CASSLAIREGGYTF
CDR3nt: TGTGCCAGCAGCTTAGCTATCCGGGAGGGAGGCTACACCTTC

d_gene: TRBD2
j_gene: TRBJ2-1
v_gene: TRBV4-1
abundance: -
CDR3aa: CASSQFSGGASYNEQFF
CDR3nt: TGCGCCAGCAGCCAATTTAGCGGGGGGGCCTCCTACAATGAGCAGTTCTTC

d_gene: -
j_gene: TRBJ2-1
v_gene: TRBV20-1
abundance: -
CDR3aa: CSAIRSPEFNEQFF
CDR3nt: TGCAGTGCTATCCGGAGTCCAGAGTTCAATGAGCAGTTCTTC

d_gene: -
j_gene: TRBJ1-2
v_gene: TRBV20-1
abundance: few
CDR3aa: CSARDREGVYGYTF
CDR3nt: TGCAGTGCTAGAGATCGGGAGGGGGTATATGGCTACACCTTC

d_gene: -
j_gene: TRBJ1-2
v_gene: TRBV20-1
abundance: -
CDR3aa: CSARGTKKNYGYTF
CDR3nt: TGCAGTGCTAGAGGGACAAAAAAGAACTATGGCTACACCTTC

d_gene: -
j_gene: TRBJ2-1
v_gene: TRBV14
abundance: few
CDR3aa: CASSQDSWTERYNEQFF
CDR3nt: TGTGCCAGCAGCCAAGATAGCTGGACGGAACGATACAATGAGCAGTTCTTC

d_gene: -
j_gene: TRBJ1-1
v_gene: TRBV7-6
abundance: few
CDR3aa: CASSPGVSDTEAFF
CDR3nt: TGTGCCAGCAGCCCAGGGGTGTCGGACACTGAAGCTTTCTTT

d_gene: -
j_gene: TRBJ1-1
v_gene: TRBV10-3
abundance: -
CDR3aa: CAIKGISWDSTEAFF
CDR3nt: TGTGCCATCAAAGGGATTTCGTGGGATAGCACTGAAGCTTTCTTT

d_gene: TRBD2
j_gene: TRBJ2-5
v_gene: TRBV13
abundance: few
CDR3aa: CASSFPSGGEQETQYF
CDR3nt: TGTGCCAGCAGCTTCCCTAGCGGGGGGGAACAAGAGACCCAGTACTTC

d_gene: -
j_gene: TRBJ2-2
v_gene: TRBV6-5
abundance: few
CDR3aa: CASRLAGGELFF
CDR3nt: TGTGCCAGCAGATTAGCCGGCGGGGAGCTGTTTTTT

d_gene: -
j_gene: TRBJ2-7
v_gene: TRBV20-1
abundance: -
CDR3aa: CSARDEAGSVGGSYNEQYF
CDR3nt: TGCAGTGCTAGAGATGAAGCGGGATCCGTGGGGGGCTCCTACAATGAGCAGTACTTC

d_gene: -
j_gene: TRBJ2-2
v_gene: TRBV12-3/TRBV12-4
abundance: -
CDR3aa: CASSLSFGGTGELFF
CDR3nt: TGTGCCAGCAGTTTATCATTCGGTGGCACCGGGGAGCTGTTTTTT

d_gene: -
j_gene: TRBJ2-2
v_gene: TRBV18
abundance: -
CDR3aa: CASSPSRSNTGELFF
CDR3nt: TGTGCCAGCTCACCAAGCAGGTCCAACACCGGGGAGCTGTTTTTT

d_gene: -
j_gene: TRBJ2-5
v_gene: TRBV12-3/TRBV12-4
abundance: few
CDR3aa: CASRLTGKETQYF
CDR3nt: TGTGCCAGCAGACTCACAGGGAAAGAGACCCAGTACTTC

d_gene: TRBD2
j_gene: TRBJ2-5
v_gene: TRBV20-1
abundance: -
CDR3aa: CSARRTSTETQYF
CDR3nt: TGCAGTGCTAGACGGACTAGCACAGAGACCCAGTACTTC

d_gene: -
j_gene: TRBJ2-7
v_gene: TRBV5-1
abundance: few
CDR3aa: CASSLDRGQWLEQYF
CDR3nt: TGCGCCAGCAGCTTGGACCGGGGACAATGGCTCGAGCAGTACTTC

d_gene: -
j_gene: TRBJ1-4
v_gene: TRBV7-6
abundance: -
CDR3aa: CASSPLRGTNEKLFF
CDR3nt: TGTGCCAGCAGCCCGCTCCGGGGGACTAATGAAAAACTGTTTTTT

d_gene: -
j_gene: TRBJ1-2
v_gene: TRBV7-6
abundance: few
CDR3aa: CASSLSGERGYTF
CDR3nt: TGTGCCAGCAGCTTATCAGGGGAACGTGGCTACACCTTC

d_gene: -
j_gene: TRBJ1-2
v_gene: TRBV12-3/TRBV12-4
abundance: -
CDR3aa: CASSPRGVRPDYGYTF
CDR3nt: TGTGCCAGCAGTCCAAGAGGCGTCAGGCCTGACTATGGCTACACCTTC

d_gene: TRBD2
j_gene: TRBJ2-7
v_gene: TRBV12-3/TRBV12-4
abundance: -
CDR3aa: CAGSLGLAAHNEQYF
CDR3nt: TGTGCCGGCAGTTTAGGACTAGCGGCCCACAATGAGCAGTACTTC

d_gene: -
j_gene: TRBJ1-5
v_gene: TRBV4-1
abundance: few
CDR3aa: CASSQDGGGLQPQHF
CDR3nt: TGCGCCAGCAGCCAAGATGGCGGCGGGCTTCAGCCCCAGCATTTT

d_gene: TRBD1
j_gene: TRBJ2-7
v_gene: TRBV9
abundance: -
CDR3aa: CASSIRTGGSYEQYF
CDR3nt: TGTGCCAGCAGCATTAGGACAGGGGGCTCCTACGAGCAGTACTTC

d_gene: -
j_gene: TRBJ2-7
v_gene: TRBV5-4
abundance: -
CDR3aa: CASSFWGTFIEQYF
CDR3nt: TGTGCCAGCAGCTTTTGGGGGACATTCATCGAGCAGTACTTC

d_gene: TRBD1
j_gene: TRBJ2-3
v_gene: TRBV28
abundance: -
CDR3aa: CASSSLSGTASSTDTQYF
CDR3nt: TGTGCCAGCAGCTCACTATCCGGGACAGCATCTAGCACAGATACGCAGTATTTT

d_gene: TRBD1
j_gene: TRBJ1-1
v_gene: TRBV9
abundance: -
CDR3aa: CASSVDEGGVGEAFF
CDR3nt: TGTGCCAGCAGCGTAGATGAAGGGGGCGTGGGTGAAGCTTTCTTT

d_gene: -
j_gene: TRBJ1-3
v_gene: TRBV20-1
abundance: -
CDR3aa: CSASYGGSGNTIYF
CDR3nt: TGCAGTGCTAGTTATGGGGGTTCGGGAAACACCATATATTTT

d_gene: -
j_gene: TRBJ2-3
v_gene: TRBV10-3
abundance: -
CDR3aa: CAISEGDLRTDTQYF
CDR3nt: TGTGCCATCAGTGAGGGGGACCTCCGCACAGATACGCAGTATTTT

d_gene: -
j_gene: TRBJ2-3
v_gene: TRBV3-1
abundance: -
CDR3aa: CASSQEGRYTDTQYF
CDR3nt: TGTGCCAGCAGCCAAGAGGGCAGGTACACAGATACGCAGTATTTT

d_gene: -
j_gene: TRBJ2-2
v_gene: TRBV3-1
abundance: few
CDR3aa: CASSQANTNTGELFF
CDR3nt: TGTGCCAGCAGCCAAGCTAACACGAACACCGGGGAGCTGTTTTTT

d_gene: -
j_gene: TRBJ2-1
v_gene: TRBV6-1
abundance: few
CDR3aa: CASSEALRGRDHHNEQFF
CDR3nt: TGTGCCAGCAGTGAAGCGCTTCGGGGCAGGGACCATCACAATGAGCAGTTCTTC

d_gene: -
j_gene: TRBJ2-7
v_gene: TRBV12-3/TRBV12-4
abundance: -
CDR3aa: CASSLAQTSVDEQYF
CDR3nt: TGTGCCAGCAGTTTAGCCCAGACCTCGGTCGATGAGCAGTACTTC

d_gene: TRBD1
j_gene: TRBJ1-1
v_gene: TRBV29-1
abundance: -
CDR3aa: CSVGTAHTEAFF
CDR3nt: TGCAGCGTGGGGACAGCACACACTGAAGCTTTCTTT

d_gene: -
j_gene: TRBJ1-5
v_gene: TRBV7-9
abundance: -
CDR3aa: CASSLAVTAHSGQPQHF
CDR3nt: TGTGCCAGCAGCTTAGCGGTGACAGCCCACTCGGGACAGCCCCAGCATTTT

d_gene: -
j_gene: TRBJ2-1
v_gene: TRBV20-1
abundance: -
CDR3aa: CSALPSRPRGNEQFF
CDR3nt: TGTAGTGCCTTACCCTCCAGGCCTAGAGGGAATGAGCAGTTCTTC

d_gene: -
j_gene: TRBJ1-6
v_gene: TRBV4-3
abundance: many
CDR3aa: CASSRGSYNSPLHF
CDR3nt: TGCGCCAGCAGCCGAGGTTCCTATAATTCACCCCTCCACTTT

d_gene: TRBD1
j_gene: TRBJ1-1
v_gene: TRBV12-3/TRBV12-4
abundance: many
CDR3aa: CASSSTGEGTEAFF
CDR3nt: TGTGCCAGCAGTTCGACAGGGGAAGGGACTGAAGCTTTCTTT

d_gene: -
j_gene: TRBJ1-2
v_gene: TRBV15
abundance: -
CDR3aa: CATSRDNGYGYTF
CDR3nt: TGTGCCACCAGCAGAGATAACGGCTATGGCTACACCTTC